The clone carrying this T cell receptor beta chain was observed a few times. Its antigen is undetermined. Germline CDR1 reads MNHEY; CDR2 reads SVGAGI. The CDR3 has 15 residues. V was shortened by 6 bases and J by 3 bases, with 15 bases between the two germline ends. The sample comes from a study of T cells after yellow fever vaccination. About the study: Where fractions had low cell numbers, libraries were prepared from them with the SMART-Seq v4 Ultra Low Input RNA kit. Study-wide findings and caveats: Abundant clonotypes from the bulk population could get into FACS-sorted repertoires as contaminants. Secondary responses were weaker yet peaked faster, day 5 versus 15.

MiXCR was run by TCRdb on the 5' RACE reads, yielding one entry per CDR3 protein. The sample has 350,000 to 550,000 distinct CDR3 sequences; approximately 19% are singletons. The rearrangement joins TRBV6-5 to TRBJ2-4, with D perhaps matching TRBD1 or TRBD2 (5 bases each). This clonotype was sampled from a man aged 18 to 30 who received the YFV17D yellow fever vaccine. The input for sequencing was PBMCs, taken before the yellow fever booster vaccination. CDR3 sequence: CASRGTVVGKNIQYF. The DNA for the CDR3 is TGTGCCAGCAGAGGGACCGTGGTGGGCAAAAACATTCAGTACTTC.